Listed here is a single T cell receptor beta chain. Its antigen is still unknown. The sample comes from a study of cytomegalovirus exposure and HLA in healthy donors. Donors were nominally healthy when sampled, though unrecorded immune exposures were likely. V was cut by 5 bases and J by 5 bases, with 9 bases left in between. The CDR3 extends over 13 amino acids. CDR1 and CDR2 (germline): MNHEY, SVGAGI. 60 Vbeta and 13 Jbeta primers were used in PCR. TCRdb's copy holds only in-frame clones and misses some; the assay was immunoSEQ multiplex PCR. The sample shows over 100,000 clones, about four fifths of them seen only once. General study results and limits: Trimming of TCR beta V- and J-genes showed a link, identified in a later analysis, to a missense DCLRE1C variant.

Sequenced sample: PBMCs. The TCR originated in a man younger than 40 in good health and CMV-seropositive. The gene calls are TRBV6-5 and TRBJ1-4; D is undetermined. The CDR3 reads CASSKSTNEKLFF. The CDR3, as DNA: TGTGCCAGCAGTAAATCTACGAATGAAAAACTGTTTTTT.